The 4 T cell receptor beta chains reported below all come from one sample, sequenced in a study of shared clonotypes between healthy human individuals. The data were produced by immunoSEQ multiplex PCR, yet TCRdb's version contains in-frame clones alone and is incomplete. The sample has a few million clones; 90% to 96% are singletons. The sequenced sample was naive CD4+ T cells sorted from blood. Sample subset: CD45RA+ positively selected. The receptors shown here come from a man younger than 35 in good health.

This clone was detected once. The rearrangement joins TRBV9 to TRBJ2-7; the D is unclear. Germline loops: CDR1 SGDLS, CDR2 YYNGEE. Deletions cut 1 base from V and 0 bases from J, with 8 bases between. The CDR3 is 14 amino acids. This CDR3 is CASSVQENSYEQYF. The CDR3 DNA sequence: TGTGCCAGCAGCGTACAGGAGAACTCCTACGAGCAGTACTTC. Supplemented by reference TRBV9 and TRBJ2-7, the full variable domain reads DSGVTQTPKHLITATGQRVTLRCSPRSGDLSVYWYQQSLDQGLQFLIQYYNGEERAKGNILERFSAQQFPDLHSELNLSSLELGDSALYFCASSVQENSYEQYFGPGTRLTVT.

This clone was recorded only once. V is TRBV2 and J is TRBJ2-3; D remains unclear. Trimming pared 8 bases from V and 4 bases from J, leaving 19 bases between. CDR1 SNHLY and CDR2 FYNNEI come from the germline V gene. The CDR3 consists of 15 residues. CDR3 sequence reads: CASEFAPLIADTQYF. As DNA, the CDR3 is TGTGCCAGCGAGTTTGCGCCTCTAATAGCAGATACGCAGTATTTT.

The CDR3 sequence: CASSPTPPLAGSDTQYF. The CDR3 DNA sequence: TGTGCCAGCAGTCCCACCCCCCCTCTAGCGGGATCAGATACGCAGTATTTT. V usage is TRBV27 and J usage is TRBJ2-3; 9 bases agree with TRBD2. Germline-derived CDR1 and CDR2 are MNHEY and SMNVEV (reference sequence). With V trimmed by 5 bases and J by 4 bases, 13 bases remained unmatched. The CDR3 contains 17 residues.

The V and J genes are TRBV28 and TRBJ2-1; 13 nucleotides agree with TRBD2. The CDR3 extends over 15 amino acids. Looked up from germline, CDR1 is MDHEN and CDR2 is SYDVKM. With V trimmed by 9 bases and J by 1 base, 3 bases remained unmatched. CDR3: CASGTSGVSYNEQFF. The CDR3 DNA reads as TGTGCCAGTGGGACTAGCGGGGTGTCCTACAATGAGCAGTTCTTC.